This TCR beta chain was sequenced for a study of blood T cell repertoires in COVID-19. About the research overall: The cDNA or gDNA used as material had been derived from T cells, B-cell-depleted T cells, or PBMCs.

The data were produced by immunoSEQ multiplex PCR, yet TCRdb's version contains in-frame clones alone and is incomplete. The sample has fewer than 250,000 clones; 80% are singletons. Only a few counts were recorded for this clone. This CDR3 has 14 residues. Per the germline V gene, CDR1 is MDHEN and CDR2 is SYDVKM. Trimming removed 6 bases from V and 1 base from J, with 12 bases in between. This TCR derives from a woman aged 40 to 50 with acute COVID-19. The chain recombines TRBV28 with TRBJ1-1; D is uncertain. Sequencing was carried out using PBMCs or T cells enriched from blood (not recorded which). In nucleotides, the CDR3 is TGTGCCAGCAGCCTCACCCAGGAGAACACTGAAGCTTTCTTT. The encoded protein is CASSLTQENTEAFF.